The clone carrying this T cell receptor (beta chain) was seen at least ten times. Antigen: not known. From RNA transcripts, TCR beta CDR3 regions were amplified. First-round RT-PCR with HTBI primers amplified the TCR CDR3 region. From the multiplex PCR reads, TCRdb called clonotypes with MiXCR, one entry per CDR3 protein. The sample yields hundreds of thousands of distinct CDR3 sequences, approximately 14% seen once. This CDR3 spans 13 amino acids. From germline, CDR1 is DFQATT and CDR2 SNEGSKA (reference sequence). With 1 base removed from V and 2 bases from J, the gap between germline ends came to 9 bases. This sample is part of a study of T cells in Graves' hyperthyroidism and ophthalmopathy. Study-level findings and limits: A model built on 13 V-J features separated ophthalmopathy from stable hyperthyroidism.

Any patient presenting with uncontrolled infection, other autoimmune disease, pregnancy or lactation was left out. The diagnostic basis comprised clinical symptoms, serum thyroxine and TRAb, thyroid ultrasound and orbital computed tomography. The specimen was blood. This clonotype originated in a young man with Graves' ophthalmopathy. The chain combines TRBV20-1 with TRBJ2-7; tentatively, D is TRBD2 (5 bases). CDR3 in amino acids: CSARGRGPYEQYF. Here the CDR3 DNA reads TGCAGTGCTAGAGGAAGAGGGCCCTACGAGCAGTACTTC.